This record concerns one TCR beta chain sequence. Its antigen is currently unknown. Because the CDR3 is missing its conserved closing phenylalanine or tryptophan, this is likely a read error. A patient was excluded if there was uncontrolled infection, other autoimmune disease, pregnancy or lactation. The data stem from a study of T cells in Graves' hyperthyroidism and ophthalmopathy. Study-wide points: Most thyroid clonotypes expanded above 0.001 were also detected in blood.

Amplification yielded TCR beta CDR3 regions, with RNA transcripts as the source. In the first-round RT-PCR of the TCR CDR3, the HTBI primer set was used. TCRdb redid the calling of the multiplex PCR reads with MiXCR, one entry per CDR3 protein. The data show approximately 560,000 distinct CDR3 sequences, under 60% seen once. Per germline, CDR1 MGHDK and CDR2 SYGVNS. V lost 4 bases and J lost 6, with 19 bases in between. The CDR3 sequence is 15 residues long. The receptor's source is a young woman with Graves' hyperthyroidism. V usage is TRBV25-1 and J usage is TRBJ2-7; D is tentatively TRBD1 or TRBD2 (5 bases each). Sequencing was carried out using peripheral blood or thyroid tissue (not recorded which). The CDR3 DNA follows: TGTGCCAGCAGTGGAATAGGGTCGAGGGGCTCCGAGCAGTACCTC. It encodes CASSGIGSRGSEQYL.